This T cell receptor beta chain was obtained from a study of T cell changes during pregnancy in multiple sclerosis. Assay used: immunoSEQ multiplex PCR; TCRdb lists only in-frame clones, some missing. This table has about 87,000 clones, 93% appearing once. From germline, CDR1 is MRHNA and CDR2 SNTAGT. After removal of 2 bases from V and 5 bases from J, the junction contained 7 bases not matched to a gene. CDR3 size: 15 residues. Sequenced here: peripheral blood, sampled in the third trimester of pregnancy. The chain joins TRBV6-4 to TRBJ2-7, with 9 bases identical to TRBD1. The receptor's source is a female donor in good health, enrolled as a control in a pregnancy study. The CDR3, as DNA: TGTGCCAGCAGTGACCCGACGGGACAGGGCCACGAGCAGTACTTC. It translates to CASSDPTGQGHEQYF.